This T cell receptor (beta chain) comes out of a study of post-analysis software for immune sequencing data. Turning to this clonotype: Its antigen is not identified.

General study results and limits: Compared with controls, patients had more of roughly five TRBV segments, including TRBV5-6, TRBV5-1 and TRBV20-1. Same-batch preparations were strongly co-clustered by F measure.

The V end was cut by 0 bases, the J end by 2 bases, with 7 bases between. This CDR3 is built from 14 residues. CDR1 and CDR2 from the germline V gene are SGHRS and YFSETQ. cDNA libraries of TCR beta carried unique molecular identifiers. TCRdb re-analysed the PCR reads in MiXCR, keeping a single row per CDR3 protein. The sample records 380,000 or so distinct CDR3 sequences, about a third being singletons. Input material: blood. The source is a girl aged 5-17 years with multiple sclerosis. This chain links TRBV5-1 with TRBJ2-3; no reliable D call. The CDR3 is CASSLGEITDTQYF. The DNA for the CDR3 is TGCGCCAGCAGCTTGGGGGAAATCACAGATACGCAGTATTTT. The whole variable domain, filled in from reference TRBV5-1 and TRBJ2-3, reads KAGVTQTPRYLIKTRGQQVTLSCSPISGHRSVSWYQQTPGQGLQFLFEYFSETQRNKGNFPGRFSGRQFSNSRSEMNVSTLELGDSALYLCASSLGEITDTQYFGPGTRLTVL.